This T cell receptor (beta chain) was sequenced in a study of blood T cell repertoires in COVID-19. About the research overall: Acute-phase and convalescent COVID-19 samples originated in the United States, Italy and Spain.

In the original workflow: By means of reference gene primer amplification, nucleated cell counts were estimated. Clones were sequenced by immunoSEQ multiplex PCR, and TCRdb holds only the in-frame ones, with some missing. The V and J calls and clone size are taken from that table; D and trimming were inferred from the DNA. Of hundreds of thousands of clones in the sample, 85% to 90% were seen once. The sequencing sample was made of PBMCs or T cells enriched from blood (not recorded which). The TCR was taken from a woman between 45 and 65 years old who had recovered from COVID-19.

The CDR3 sequence: CASSAGQLYNEQFF. The DNA for the CDR3 is TGTGCCAGCAGTGCGGGACAGTTATACAATGAGCAGTTCTTC. The V and J genes are TRBV28 and TRBJ2-1; D possibly corresponds to TRBD1 (7 bases). V was trimmed by 5 bases and J by 4 bases, leaving 12 bases between them. The V gene's germline CDR1 is MDHEN and CDR2 SYDVKM. This CDR3 region has 14 residues.